One and the same sample provided the 30 T cell receptor beta chains below, sequenced in a study of blood T cell repertoires in COVID-19. The repertoire was sequenced with immunoSEQ multiplex PCR; TCRdb's copy has only in-frame clones and lacks some. The profile shows about 81,000 clones, about 91% of them singletons. Sequencing used peripheral blood. These receptors were taken from a man in his 70s with active or convalescent COVID-19.

This sequence joins TRBV5-4 and TRBJ2-3; perhaps TRBD2 as D (6 bases). The CDR3 totals 17 residues. Germline V gives CDR1 SGHNT, CDR2 YYREEE (reference sequence). V was pared by 2 bases and J by 0 bases, with 16 bases between. CDR3: CASSLSVRDSSTDTQYF. The CDR3 DNA reads TGTGCCAGCAGCTTATCGGTTCGGGACTCGAGCACAGATACGCAGTATTTT.

The V call is TRBV3-1 (or the pseudogene TRBV3-2), the J call TRBJ2-5; TRBD2 might be the D (6 bases). CDR1 LGHDT and CDR2 YNNKEL come from the germline V gene (reference sequence). The ends were cut back, 4 bases at V and 5 bases at J, with 11 bases in the middle. This CDR3 contains 13 residues. CDR3 DNA sequence: TGTGCCAGCAGCCGGGACTTAGAGGAGACCCAGTACTTC. Translating it yields CASSRDLEETQYF.

This clone was seen more than once but under ten times. The chain links TRBV18 to TRBJ1-3; D gene ambiguous. Trimming removed 1 base from V and 4 bases from J, with 14 bases in between. The CDR3 consists of 16 residues. Germline V CDR1 and CDR2: KGHSH, LQKENI. CDR3 in amino acids: CASSPLGARFGNTIYF. Written as DNA, the CDR3 is TGTGCCAGCTCACCACTGGGAGCCCGATTCGGAAACACCATATATTTT.

This chain connects TRBV3-1 (or the pseudogene TRBV3-2) to TRBJ2-3; 9 nucleotides match TRBD1. The J segment lost 1 base and the V segment lost 5 bases, leaving 7 bases of the junction unmatched. Germline assignment: CDR1 LGHDT and CDR2 YNNKEL (reference sequence). CDR3 length equals 16 residues. CDR3 residues: CASSGGQGYGTDTQYF. In DNA form, the CDR3 reads TGTGCCAGCAGCGGCGGACAGGGGTATGGCACAGATACGCAGTATTTT.

The chain is built from TRBV7-2 and TRBJ2-2; D may be TRBD1 (6 bases). Trimming took 2 bases from V and 1 from J, leaving 8 bases between them. Germline V CDR1 and CDR2: SGHTA, FQGNSA. The CDR3 contains 15 residues. CDR3 coding DNA: TGTGCCAGCAGCTTATGGGACAAGAACACCGGGGAGCTGTTTTTT. Amino acid sequence: CASSLWDKNTGELFF.

The chain uses TRBV30 and TRBJ1-1; D is undetermined. Germline V lookup: CDR1 GTSNPN, CDR2 SVGIG (reference sequence). The CDR3 covers 15 residues. V was pared by 0 bases and J by 0 bases, with 11 bases between. CDR3 sequence: CAWSVRSFMNTEAFF. The CDR3 DNA follows: TGTGCCTGGAGTGTGAGGAGTTTCATGAACACTGAAGCTTTCTTT.

Only a few counts were recorded for this clone. The chain combines TRBV3-1 (or the pseudogene TRBV3-2) with TRBJ1-1; TRBD1 matches at 7 bases. The CDR3 sequence is 16 residues long. V dropped 4 bases and J dropped 0; count of bases not matched to a gene: 8. Germline V gene data show CDR1 as LGHDT and CDR2 as YNNKEL (reference sequence). The CDR3 region has the DNA TGTGCCAGCAGCCCGACAGGGCAGACTTTGAACACTGAAGCTTTCTTT. It translates to CASSPTGQTLNTEAFF.

The chain couples TRBV10-1 to TRBJ2-1, with D perhaps TRBD1 (6 bases). Germline V gene lookup returns CDR1 WNHNN and CDR2 SYGVQD (reference sequence). V gave up 5 bases and J gave up 4 bases, with 12 bases separating them. The CDR3 has 14 amino acids. The CDR3 region is CASSPGGQYNEQFF. In nucleotides, the CDR3 is TGCGCCAGCAGTCCTGGCGGACAGTACAATGAGCAGTTCTTC.

The chain joins TRBV5-4 to TRBJ2-1, with 16 bases matching TRBD2. CDR1 is SGHNT, CDR2 YYREEE, per germline (reference sequence). Trimming took 4 bases from V and 4 from J; bases not matched to a gene: 5. The CDR3 spans 17 residues. The chain's CDR3 is CASSPGLAGGPYNEQFF. The CDR3 region has the DNA TGTGCCAGCAGCCCGGGACTAGCGGGGGGGCCTTACAATGAGCAGTTCTTC.

This chain uses TRBV5-1 with TRBJ2-3; 8 positions match TRBD1. The V and J ends lost 4 bases and 0 bases, in that order; junction bases with no gene match: 4. The CDR3 runs to 15 residues. Germline lookup yields CDR1 SGHRS and CDR2 YFSETQ. The DNA for the CDR3 is TGCGCCAGCAGCATCAGACAGGGGAGCACAGATACGCAGTATTTT. Translation gives CASSIRQGSTDTQYF.

The chain links TRBV2 to TRBJ1-1, with TRBD1 matching 9 bases. Germline loops: CDR1 SNHLY, CDR2 FYNNEI. There are 15 residues in the CDR3. V was pared by 5 bases and J by 1 base, with 5 bases of the junction left unmatched. The CDR3, as DNA: TGTGCCAGCAGTCCGCGGGACAGGGCGAACACTGAAGCTTTCTTT. Amino acid sequence: CASSPRDRANTEAFF.

The chain carries TRBV19 and TRBJ1-5; maybe TRBD1 (6 bases). The germline V and J ends were trimmed by 7 bases and 4 bases, with 17 bases remaining between them. This CDR3 contains 15 residues. The germline V gene encodes CDR1 LNHDA and CDR2 SQIVND (reference sequence). The CDR3 protein is CASISTGLFNQPQHF. The CDR3 DNA reads TGTGCCAGTATTTCGACAGGACTTTTTAATCAGCCCCAGCATTTT.

In regard to this clone: A junction end diverges from the germline sequence, so it may reflect a read error. CDR3 sequence (DNA): TGTGCCAGCAGCTTATGGACAGATGCCGAAGCTTTCTTT. Translation: CASSLWTDAEAFF. The rearrangement joins TRBV27 to TRBJ1-1; possible D gene TRBD1, 6 bases. This CDR3 has 13 amino acids. Germline V gives CDR1 MNHEY, CDR2 SMNVEV (reference sequence).

The CDR3 region is CASSLVRGGYEQYF. The CDR3 DNA reads TGTGCCAGCAGTTTAGTTCGGGGTGGCTACGAGCAGTACTTC. V is TRBV27 and J is TRBJ2-7; tentatively, D is TRBD2 (5 bases). The CDR3 is 14 amino acids. The germline V gene encodes CDR1 MNHEY and CDR2 SMNVEV (reference sequence). Deletions cut 2 bases from V and 3 bases from J, with 11 bases between.

The CDR3 DNA sequence: TGTGCCAGCAGACAAACAGGGGACGAGCAGTACTTC. Its translation is CASRQTGDEQYF. This chain joins TRBV3-1 (or the pseudogene TRBV3-2) and TRBJ2-7; 7 bases agree with TRBD1. Germline loops: CDR1 LGHDT, CDR2 YNNKEL (reference sequence). The CDR3 totals 12 residues. V lost 6 bases and J lost 5; bases outside the gene matches: 4.

The chain combines TRBV27 with TRBJ1-1, with D perhaps matching TRBD1 (6 bases). Deletions cut 2 bases from V and 7 bases from J, with 17 bases between. This CDR3 spans 15 amino acids. Germline V gene sequence: CDR1 MNHEY, CDR2 SMNVEV (reference sequence). The DNA of the CDR3 is TGTGCCAGCAGTTTAGGACAGTTCGAGGTTGATGAAGCTTTCTTT. It translates to CASSLGQFEVDEAFF.

The CDR3 here is CASKTENYGYTF. The CDR3 DNA is TGTGCCAGCAAGACAGAGAACTATGGCTACACCTTC. The chain uses TRBV19 and TRBJ1-2, with a tentative D call TRBD1 (5 bases). Trimming removed 9 bases at V and 2 bases at J, with 10 bases between. CDR1 and CDR2 (germline): LNHDA, SQIVND (reference sequence). The CDR3 sequence is 12 residues long.

The chain links TRBV11-2 to TRBJ2-3, with D perhaps TRBD2 (6 bases). Per germline, CDR1 SGHAT and CDR2 FQNNGV. The CDR3 spans 15 residues. Trimming stripped 4 bases from V and 4 bases from J, with 15 bases between. This chain's CDR3 is CASSWTTSLADTQYF. For the CDR3, the DNA is TGTGCCAGCAGCTGGACGACTAGTTTGGCAGATACGCAGTATTTT.

This chain connects TRBV18 to TRBJ1-1; maybe TRBD1 (6 bases). The CDR3 is 13 amino acids. Germline V lookup: CDR1 KGHSH, CDR2 LQKENI. Trimming left V 4 bases short and J 3 bases short, with 9 bases between. This CDR3 reads CASSQGGDTEAFF. CDR3 DNA sequence: TGTGCCAGCTCACAGGGGGGGGACACTGAAGCTTTCTTT.

In DNA form, the CDR3 reads TGTGCCAGCTCAGAGGGGACAGCCACTGAAGCTTTCTTT. It is translated as CASSEGTATEAFF. The V gene is TRBV18, the J gene TRBJ1-1; 7 nucleotides align to TRBD1. V was pared by 5 bases and J by 4 bases, with 4 bases of the junction left unmatched. The CDR3 consists of 13 residues. Germline V CDR1 and CDR2: KGHSH, LQKENI.

V gene TRBV3-1 (or the pseudogene TRBV3-2) combines with J gene TRBJ1-2; no clear D gene. The V and J ends lost 2 bases and 6 bases respectively, with 7 bases between them. CDR1 and CDR2 from the germline V gene are LGHDT and YNNKEL (reference sequence). The CDR3 consists of 12 residues. In DNA, the CDR3 is TGTGCCAGCAGCCAAAGTCCGGATGGCTACACCTTC. This sequence encodes CASSQSPDGYTF.

This chain links TRBV24-1 with TRBJ1-4; D is uncertain. The V gene's germline CDR1 is KGHDR and CDR2 SFDVKD. The CDR3 covers 15 residues. V lost 3 bases to trimming and J lost 7 bases, with 14 bases between them. Written as DNA, the CDR3 is TGTGCCACCAGTGATACCCGGGAGGGAAGTGAAAAACTGTTTTTT. It codes for CATSDTREGSEKLFF.

The V and J genes are TRBV6-6 and TRBJ1-1; 7 bases align to TRBD1. This CDR3 has 12 residues. CDR1 MNHNY and CDR2 SVGAGI come from the germline V gene (reference sequence). V shed 8 bases and J 3 bases; nucleotides not matched to a gene: 3. CDR3: CASRQGDTEAFF. CDR3 nucleotide sequence: TGTGCCAGCCGACAGGGTGACACTGAAGCTTTCTTT.

The V gene is TRBV5-1, the J gene TRBJ2-7; TRBD2 is a possible D gene (6 bases). Germline CDR1 reads SGHRS; CDR2 reads YFSETQ. The CDR3 runs 15 residues. V dropped 1 base and J dropped 5 bases, with 16 bases sitting between them. The DNA for the CDR3 is TGCGCCAGCAGCTTGTCGGGGGTACGGGGCCACGAGCAGTACTTC. This gives the protein CASSLSGVRGHEQYF.

V and J are TRBV20-1 and TRBJ1-4, with 7 nucleotides matching TRBD1. The ends lost 3 bases at V and 5 bases at J; junction bases unmatched: 9. The germline V gene has CDR1 DFQATT and CDR2 SNEGSKA (reference sequence). This CDR3 comprises 15 residues. The CDR3 loop is CSASCVRDRNEKLFF. CDR3 sequence (DNA): TGCAGTGCTAGTTGCGTCCGGGACAGAAATGAAAAACTGTTTTTT.

This rearrangement joins TRBV28 to TRBJ1-4; D might be TRBD1 (6 bases). The CDR3 covers 15 residues. Trimming left V 6 bases short and J 8 bases short, with 19 bases between. The germline V gene has CDR1 MDHEN and CDR2 SYDVKM. The CDR3: CASRLQGPAREKLFF. CDR3 bases: TGTGCCAGCAGGCTACAGGGCCCCGCGAGGGAAAAACTGTTTTTT.

This chain uses TRBV27 with TRBJ1-2, with D perhaps TRBD1 (6 bases). This CDR3 region has 15 residues. V was pared by 2 bases and J by 0 bases, with 10 bases between. Germline CDR1 and CDR2: MNHEY and SMNVEV (reference sequence). The CDR3 region has the DNA TGTGCCAGCAGTTTAAGACAGGACCCTAACTATGGCTACACCTTC. It encodes CASSLRQDPNYGYTF.

This clone has more than one count but fewer than ten. The chain has TRBV6-6 and TRBJ1-5, with D perhaps matching TRBD1 (5 bases). CDR3 length: 15 residues. V lost 4 bases, J lost 2 bases, and 12 bases lay in between. Germline V gives CDR1 MNHNY, CDR2 SVGAGI (reference sequence). In nucleotides, the CDR3 is TGTGCCAGCAGTTCGGAGGGGCTGCGCAATCAGCCCCAGCATTTT. Its translation: CASSSEGLRNQPQHF.

This clone has a single count. The V gene is TRBV5-1, the J gene TRBJ2-7, with D possibly TRBD2 on 6 matching bases. The CDR3 has 14 residues. Trimming shortened V by 4 bases and J by 5 bases, and 16 bases separated the two germline ends. Germline CDR1 reads SGHRS; CDR2 reads YFSETQ. Written as DNA, the CDR3 is TGCGCCAGCAGCCCCTTTGCAAGGAGGGACGAGCAGTACTTC. Its translation: CASSPFARRDEQYF. The complete variable domain, with remaining parts taken from reference TRBV5-1 and TRBJ2-7, reads KAGVTQTPRYLIKTRGQQVTLSCSPISGHRSVSWYQQTPGQGLQFLFEYFSETQRNKGNFPGRFSGRQFSNSRSEMNVSTLELGDSALYLCASSPFARRDEQYFGPGTRLTVT.

V gene TRBV9 combines with J gene TRBJ2-1; the match to TRBD1 covers 10 bases. Per the germline V gene, CDR1 is SGDLS and CDR2 is YYNGEE. CDR3 size: 16 residues. V lost 0 bases, J lost 2 bases, and 2 bases stayed unmatched. The DNA of the CDR3 is TGTGCCAGCAGCGTAGAAGGGACAGGGGCCTACAATGAGCAGTTCTTC. Translated: CASSVEGTGAYNEQFF.